This is a list of T cell receptor beta chains from one sample in a study of molecular identifiers for immune sequencing clone quantification. TCRdb redid the calling of the PCR reads with MiXCR, one entry per CDR3 protein. Among about 630,000 distinct CDR3 sequences listed, roughly 23% were seen once. Sequenced sample: naive CD8+ T cells from blood, with Jurkat cell RNA spiked in. Source of these receptors: a human donor in good health. Some libraries in this study had Jurkat cell RNA spiked in. Each CDR3 is given with its conserved first and last residue. The order of the fields is clone size, D gene, J gene, V gene, CDR3 protein, CDR3 DNA. The D gene is left open where the match is weak. Clone size is stated in some rows and not others, as once, few, many or a class when expanded.

size: many
D: -
J: TRBJ1-1
V: TRBV28
CDR3: CASSPTFGEMNTEAFF
DNA: TGTGCCAGCAGCCCCACCTTTGGGGAAATGAACACTGAAGCTTTCTTT

size: many
D: -
J: TRBJ1-1
V: TRBV29-1
CDR3: CSVGGPLGTEAFF
DNA: TGCAGCGTGGGGGGCCCATTGGGCACTGAAGCTTTCTTT

size: few
D: TRBD1
J: TRBJ1-5
V: TRBV4-1
CDR3: CASSQTDRARNQPQHF
DNA: TGCGCCAGCAGCCAAACCGACAGGGCCCGCAATCAGCCCCAGCATTTT

size: many
D: -
J: TRBJ1-1
V: TRBV30
CDR3: CAWSPISTEAFF
DNA: TGTGCCTGGAGTCCGATAAGCACTGAAGCTTTCTTT

size: few
D: -
J: TRBJ2-7
V: TRBV20-1
CDR3: CSARDSDVSSYEQYF
DNA: TGCAGTGCTAGAGATTCTGACGTAAGCTCCTACGAGCAGTACTTC

size: once
D: -
J: TRBJ1-3
V: TRBV11-2
CDR3: CASSLGFGGSNTIYF
DNA: TGTGCCAGCAGCTTAGGGTTCGGTGGTTCAAACACCATATATTTT

size: -
D: -
J: TRBJ1-2
V: TRBV19
CDR3: CASSPGTRVSYTF
DNA: TGTGCCAGTAGTCCCGGGACACGAGTTTCCTACACCTTC

size: many
D: TRBD1
J: TRBJ1-5
V: TRBV6-6
CDR3: CASTTGGQPQHF
DNA: TGTGCCAGTACCACAGGGGGCCAGCCCCAGCATTTT

size: few
D: -
J: TRBJ2-1
V: TRBV12-3/TRBV12-4
CDR3: CASTLAYNEQFF
DNA: TGTGCCAGCACCCTCGCTTACAATGAGCAGTTCTTC

size: -
D: -
J: TRBJ2-5
V: TRBV7-6
CDR3: CASSLHISQEPQYF
DNA: TGTGCCAGCAGCTTACATATTAGTCAAGAGCCCCAGTACTTC

size: few
D: -
J: TRBJ1-5
V: TRBV9
CDR3: CASSPRGGVGNQPQHF
DNA: TGTGCCAGCAGCCCCCGCGGGGGGGTCGGCAATCAGCCCCAGCATTTT

size: many
D: -
J: TRBJ2-3
V: TRBV7-2
CDR3: CASSFYLGDDTQYF
DNA: TGTGCCAGCAGCTTCTACCTAGGGGATGATACGCAGTATTTT

size: -
D: -
J: TRBJ2-7
V: TRBV4-3
CDR3: CASSQAAIGIPYEQYF
DNA: TGCGCCAGCAGCCAAGCGGCGATAGGTATCCCCTACGAGCAGTACTTC

size: many
D: -
J: TRBJ2-1
V: TRBV5-6
CDR3: CASRPRKVLYNEQFF
DNA: TGTGCCAGCAGACCTAGGAAGGTCCTCTACAATGAGCAGTTCTTC

size: many
D: -
J: TRBJ1-1
V: TRBV9
CDR3: CASSSSYMNTEAFF
DNA: TGTGCCAGCAGCTCCAGTTACATGAACACTGAAGCTTTCTTT

size: many
D: -
J: TRBJ2-7
V: TRBV4-2
CDR3: CASSPRELGFEQYF
DNA: TGTGCCAGCAGTCCCAGGGAGTTGGGGTTCGAGCAGTACTTC

size: -
D: -
J: TRBJ2-5
V: TRBV7-9
CDR3: CASSLWAVGGLYQAPPYF
DNA: TGTGCCAGCAGCTTATGGGCGGTCGGGGGCCTGTACCAAGCGCCCCCGTACTTC

size: -
D: TRBD1
J: TRBJ1-2
V: TRBV14
CDR3: CASSHNHRGDYGYTF
DNA: TGTGCCAGCAGCCATAACCACAGGGGCGACTATGGCTACACCTTC